The 24 T cell receptor beta chains below all came from one sample that was sequenced in a study of control samples from healthy donors and cancer patients. Here immunoSEQ multiplex PCR was the method, and the copy in TCRdb shows in-frame clones only, minus some. The sample carries roughly 180,000 clones, roughly 95% recorded once. The sequenced sample was blood. Receptors were obtained from a woman aged 55 to 70 in good health.

The chain links TRBV29-1 to TRBJ1-1, with D possibly TRBD1 on 5 matching bases. Deletions cut 4 bases from V and 3 bases from J, with 12 bases between. Germline-derived CDR1 and CDR2 are SQVTM and ANQGSEA. The CDR3 extends over 13 amino acids. CDR3 residues: CSVVWLGDTEAFF. The CDR3 region has the DNA TGCAGCGTTGTATGGCTAGGGGACACTGAAGCTTTCTTT.

V gene TRBV3-1 (or the pseudogene TRBV3-2) combines with J gene TRBJ1-3; D unresolved. V was cut by 0 bases and J by 0 bases, with 12 bases left in between. Germline-derived CDR1 and CDR2 are LGHDT and YNNKEL (reference sequence). The CDR3 consists of 17 residues. This chain's CDR3 is CASSQEKGRASGNTIYF. Here the CDR3 DNA reads TGTGCCAGCAGCCAAGAGAAGGGCCGAGCCTCTGGAAACACCATATATTTT.

This chain connects TRBV19 to TRBJ1-4, with D perhaps matching TRBD1 (5 bases). This CDR3 is built from 14 residues. CDR1 is LNHDA, CDR2 SQIVND, per germline (reference sequence). Trimming cost V 4 bases and J 8 bases, with 14 bases left between them. The CDR3 coding sequence is TGTGCCAGTAGTAAAACCGGGACGACGGAAAAACTGTTTTTT. Its translation: CASSKTGTTEKLFF.

Regarding this clone: Other DNA sequences in the sample encode the same CDR3. This chain joins TRBV7-9 and TRBJ1-5; 7 bases fit TRBD1. V dropped 3 bases and J dropped 7; count of bases not matched to a gene: 3. CDR1 SEHNR and CDR2 FQNEAQ come from the germline V gene (reference sequence). This CDR3 comprises 13 residues. The CDR3 DNA sequence: TGTGCCAGCAGCTTCACAGGGGACCAGCCCCAGCATTTT. Protein sequence: CASSFTGDQPQHF. The variable domain in full, with the rest retrieved from reference TRBV7-9 and TRBJ1-5, is DTGVSQNPRHKITKRGQNVTFRCDPISEHNRLYWYRQTLGQGPEFLTYFQNEAQLEKSRLLSDRFSAERPKGSFSTLEIQRTEQGDSAMYLCASSFTGDQPQHFGDGTRLSIL.

The chain couples TRBV19 to TRBJ1-2; tentative D call: TRBD1 (5 bases). This CDR3 comprises 14 residues. V was shortened by 2 bases and J by 8 bases, with 15 bases between the two germline ends. Germline V lookup: CDR1 LNHDA, CDR2 SQIVND (reference sequence). CDR3 bases: TGTGCCAGTAGTATAAATGGAGGGACGCTCGGCTACACCTTC. This sequence encodes CASSINGGTLGYTF.

This chain links TRBV5-1 with TRBJ2-1; D possibly corresponds to TRBD2 (5 bases). The ends were cut back, 5 bases at V and 5 bases at J, with 11 bases in the middle. The CDR3 length is 13 residues. Germline assignment: CDR1 SGHRS and CDR2 YFSETQ. CDR3 protein: CASSKLDDNEQFF. CDR3 nucleotides: TGCGCCAGCAGTAAACTAGACGACAATGAGCAGTTCTTC. Full variable domain (outside the CDR3, taken from reference TRBV5-1 and TRBJ2-1): KAGVTQTPRYLIKTRGQQVTLSCSPISGHRSVSWYQQTPGQGLQFLFEYFSETQRNKGNFPGRFSGRQFSNSRSEMNVSTLELGDSALYLCASSKLDDNEQFFGPGTRLTVL.

This chain connects TRBV19 to TRBJ1-5; no reliable D call. The V gene lost 2 bases and the J gene lost 4 bases, with 12 bases spanning the gap. The germline V gene has CDR1 LNHDA and CDR2 SQIVND (reference sequence). The CDR3 covers 15 residues. The CDR3: CASSIFGQQNQPQHF. DNA for the CDR3: TGTGCCAGTAGTATATTTGGCCAACAGAATCAGCCCCAGCATTTT.

The V gene is TRBV6-2 or TRBV6-3, the J gene TRBJ2-1; D not resolved. V lost 0 bases to trimming and J lost 8 bases, with 11 bases between them. In germline, CDR1 is MNHEY, CDR2 SVGEGT. The CDR3 runs to 14 residues. The CDR3 DNA reads as TGTGCCAGCAGTTACTCGGCGTCGCGCTATGAGCAGTTCTTC. Translation gives CASSYSASRYEQFF.

The chain couples TRBV28 to TRBJ1-2; a weak D match, TRBD1 (5 bases). V was trimmed by 10 bases and J by 2 bases, leaving 8 bases between them. This CDR3 is 11 amino acids long. Germline assignment: CDR1 MDHEN and CDR2 SYDVKM. The CDR3 nucleotides read TGTGCCACTTCAGGGAACTATGGCTACACCTTC. Its translation: CATSGNYGYTF.

The chain is built from TRBV5-1 and TRBJ2-3, with D possibly TRBD1 on 6 matching bases. CDR1 SGHRS and CDR2 YFSETQ come from the germline V gene. The CDR3 extends over 14 amino acids. The V end was cut by 3 bases, the J end by 6 bases, with 14 bases between. The CDR3: CASSSTGSRDTQYF. In nucleotides, the CDR3 is TGCGCCAGCAGCTCTACAGGGTCAAGGGATACGCAGTATTTT. The full variable domain, rest sourced from reference TRBV5-1 and TRBJ2-3, is KAGVTQTPRYLIKTRGQQVTLSCSPISGHRSVSWYQQTPGQGLQFLFEYFSETQRNKGNFPGRFSGRQFSNSRSEMNVSTLELGDSALYLCASSSTGSRDTQYFGPGTRLTVL.

This chain links TRBV5-1 with TRBJ1-1, with D perhaps TRBD1 (6 bases). CDR1 is SGHRS, CDR2 YFSETQ, per germline. The CDR3 extends over 15 amino acids. V dropped 4 bases and J dropped 4 bases, with 17 bases sitting between them. This chain's CDR3 is CASSAQGAGGTEAFF. The CDR3 coding sequence is TGCGCCAGCAGCGCACAGGGAGCTGGGGGCACTGAAGCTTTCTTT.

The V gene is TRBV2, the J gene TRBJ1-1; D remains ambiguous. V was clipped by 4 bases and J by 8 bases, with 26 bases between them. Germline V gene lookup returns CDR1 SNHLY and CDR2 FYNNEI. This CDR3 is built from 17 residues. In DNA, the CDR3 is TGTGCCAGCAGTGGAGTTATCGGATTTCCCTCGGCGTCCGAAGCTTTCTTT. Translated, it gives CASSGVIGFPSASEAFF.

The chain combines TRBV4-3 with TRBJ1-1, with D unresolved. The ends were cut back, 0 bases at V and 3 bases at J, with 5 bases in the middle. Looked up from germline, CDR1 is LGHNA and CDR2 is YSLEER. This CDR3 is built from 13 residues. CDR3 sequence (DNA): TGCGCCAGCAGCCAAGAAGGCTACACTGAAGCTTTCTTT. Translation gives CASSQEGYTEAFF.

This rearrangement joins TRBV14 to TRBJ1-1; TRBD1 agrees at 8 bases. The CDR3 is made up of 15 amino acids. Trimming cost V 2 bases and J 5 bases; bases outside gene matches: 7. The germline CDR1 and CDR2 sequences are SGHDN and FVKESK. CDR3 loop: CASSQYHQGATEAFF. The CDR3 region has the DNA TGTGCCAGCAGCCAATATCACCAGGGGGCGACTGAAGCTTTCTTT. The full variable domain, completed using reference TRBV14 and TRBJ1-1, is EAGVTQFPSHSVIEKGQTVTLRCDPISGHDNLYWYRRVMGKEIKFLLHFVKESKQDESGMPNNRFLAERTGGTYSTLKVQPAELEDSGVYFCASSQYHQGATEAFFGQGTRLTVV.

This rearrangement joins TRBV18 to TRBJ1-2; D may be TRBD1 (5 bases). The CDR3 covers 14 residues. Germline-derived CDR1 and CDR2 are KGHSH and LQKENI. Trimming shortened V by 2 bases and J by 2 bases, and 9 bases separated the two germline ends. The CDR3 sequence is CASSPYGQNYGYTF. The CDR3 DNA reads as TGTGCCAGCTCACCATATGGACAAAACTATGGCTACACCTTC.

The chain carries TRBV5-4 and TRBJ2-5; D is unresolved. Germline lookup yields CDR1 SGHNT and CDR2 YYREEE (reference sequence). Trimming cost V 2 bases and J 1 base, with 6 bases left between them. The CDR3 loop spans 13 amino acids. In DNA form, the CDR3 reads TGTGCCAGCAGCTTCGGCAGCCAAGAGACCCAGTACTTC. Protein product: CASSFGSQETQYF.

The genes are TRBV19 and TRBJ1-2; D may be TRBD1 (6 bases). V lost 2 bases and J 3 bases, leaving 10 bases between the germline ends. Germline V CDR1 and CDR2: LNHDA, SQIVND (reference sequence). The CDR3 is 14 residues long. The chain's CDR3 is CASSITGKDYGYTF. CDR3 DNA: TGTGCCAGTAGTATAACAGGGAAGGACTATGGCTACACCTTC. The full variable domain, its missing parts supplied by reference TRBV19 and TRBJ1-2, is DGGITQSPKYLFRKEGQNVTLSCEQNLNHDAMYWYRQDPGQGLRLIYYSQIVNDFQKGDIAEGYSVSREKKESFPLTVTSAQKNPTAFYLCASSITGKDYGYTFGSGTRLTVV.

This sequence joins TRBV6-1 and TRBJ2-2; D remains ambiguous. This CDR3 is built from 17 residues. Germline V CDR1 and CDR2: MNHNS, SASEGT. Deletions cut 2 bases from V and 3 bases from J, with 16 bases between. The CDR3 protein is CASSELISDPYTGELFF. The CDR3 nucleotides read TGTGCCAGCAGTGAATTAATTAGTGACCCTTACACCGGGGAGCTGTTTTTT.

The chain has TRBV5-1 and TRBJ2-2; 9 bases line up with TRBD2. The CDR3 covers 16 residues. V was clipped by 4 bases and J by 6 bases; unmatched bases: 10. The germline V gene encodes CDR1 SGHRS and CDR2 YFSETQ. CDR3: CASSLIAGVSSGELFF. CDR3 coding DNA: TGCGCCAGCAGCCTCATAGCGGGGGTGAGCTCCGGGGAGCTGTTTTTT.

The V gene is TRBV6-6, the J gene TRBJ1-1; D unclear. CDR1 is MNHNY and CDR2 is SVGAGI in the germline V gene (reference sequence). CDR3 size: 12 residues. Trimming took off 4 bases at V and 6 bases at J, with 9 bases between the two ends. The CDR3: CASSFRGAEAFF. CDR3 in DNA: TGTGCCAGCAGTTTCCGGGGTGCTGAAGCTTTCTTT.

This clone was counted only a few times. This CDR3 is CASGYGGTQETQYF. The CDR3, as DNA: TGCGCCAGCGGCTATGGGGGGACCCAAGAGACCCAGTACTTC. V and J are TRBV5-1 and TRBJ2-5; tentatively, D is TRBD2 (6 bases). With 7 bases removed from V and 1 base from J, the gap between germline ends came to 14 bases. Per germline, CDR1 SGHRS and CDR2 YFSETQ. The CDR3 spans 14 residues.

CDR3 in DNA: TGTGCCAGCAGCAAATGCAAACCAGATTTCAATCCTCCCGGGGAGCTGTTTTTT. This codes for CASSKCKPDFNPPGELFF. This chain links TRBV21-1 with TRBJ2-2; the listed D gene, TRBD1, was not tested against the DNA. TRBV21-1 is a listed pseudogene. The CDR3 runs 18 residues.

The chain has TRBV6-2 or TRBV6-3 and TRBJ1-5; possibly TRBD1 for D (6 bases). V dropped 3 bases and J dropped 3 bases, with 15 bases sitting between them. The CDR3 length is 16 residues. Per germline, CDR1 MNHEY and CDR2 SVGEGT. CDR3 sequence: CASSYWGRNPNQPQHF. The CDR3 DNA reads as TGTGCCAGCAGTTATTGGGGGCGAAACCCCAATCAGCCCCAGCATTTT.

The CDR3 nucleotides read TGTGCCAGCAGTGAAGCGCAATTGGCTGGCTACACCTTC. It translates to CASSEAQLAGYTF. The rearrangement joins TRBV2 to TRBJ1-2; D unclear. Deletions cut 0 bases from V and 7 bases from J, with 9 bases between. This CDR3 contains 13 residues. Germline V gene sequence: CDR1 SNHLY, CDR2 FYNNEI.